The text below deals with one T cell receptor (beta chain). What it binds is not known. This sample is part of a study of cytotoxic CD8 clonotypes in ibrutinib-treated CLL. Assay: immunoSEQ multiplex PCR; the TCRdb copy retains only in-frame clones and omits some. The repertoire includes some 170,000 clones, nearly 90% of them detected once, and approximately 2.9% sits in the top ten. General study results and limits: Sampling times differed between sustained-remission and progressing patients.

The sequences come from PBMCs, collected at disease progression, from a patient treated with ibrutinib. The sequence was collected from a human donor with chronic lymphocytic leukemia.

The CDR3 loop reads CASSTGKSGFGQPQHF. Written as DNA, the CDR3 is TGTGCCAGTAGTACAGGGAAGTCTGGGTTCGGTCAGCCCCAGCATTTT. The chain employs TRBV19 and TRBJ1-5; TRBD1 might be the D (5 bases). This CDR3 contains 16 residues. The V gene's germline CDR1 is LNHDA and CDR2 SQIVND (reference sequence). Trimming left V 4 bases short and J 6 bases short, with 19 bases between.